The 27 T cell receptor beta chains below all came from one sample that was sequenced in a study of OX40 agonist ivuxolimab in advanced cancers. The protocol was immunoSEQ multiplex PCR, while the TCRdb copy is restricted to in-frame clones and leaves out a portion. The sample records roughly 120,000 clones, roughly nine tenths being singletons. Specimen: CD4+ or CD8+ T cells sorted from blood, collected in a trial of the OX40 agonist ivuxolimab. The receptors stem from an adult with an advanced solid tumor such as melanoma, head and neck, liver or kidney cancer.

The rearrangement links TRBV7-2 to TRBJ1-1; 9 bases match TRBD1. This CDR3 is 16 amino acids long. The germline CDR1 and CDR2 sequences are SGHTA and FQGNSA. Trimming removed 3 bases from V and 1 base from J; junction bases left unmatched: 6. The CDR3: CASSFPPGQGNTEAFF. CDR3 bases: TGTGCCAGCAGCTTCCCTCCGGGACAGGGGAACACTGAAGCTTTCTTT.

Notes on this clone: The sample has other DNA sequences that encode this CDR3 too. This sequence joins TRBV7-9 and TRBJ1-5; D remains unclear. Germline values: CDR1 SEHNR, CDR2 FQNEAQ (reference sequence). The CDR3 consists of 13 residues. V was pared by 0 bases and J by 4 bases, with 4 bases between. CDR3 in amino acids: CASSLAANQPQHF. The CDR3 bases are TGTGCCAGCAGCTTAGCCGCAAATCAGCCCCAGCATTTT. Full variable domain (rest looked up from reference TRBV7-9 and TRBJ1-5): DTGVSQNPRHKITKRGQNVTFRCDPISEHNRLYWYRQTLGQGPEFLTYFQNEAQLEKSRLLSDRFSAERPKGSFSTLEIQRTEQGDSAMYLCASSLAANQPQHFGDGTRLSIL.

The rearrangement uses TRBV9 and TRBJ2-7, with D hard to call. Trimming removed 4 bases at V and 3 bases at J, with 17 bases between. Germline CDR1 and CDR2: SGDLS and YYNGEE. This CDR3 is 15 amino acids long. CDR3 region: CASSLRDMPNYEQYF. Here the CDR3 DNA reads TGTGCCAGCAGCCTCCGAGACATGCCCAACTACGAGCAGTACTTC.

As regards this clone: The CDR3 ends on some other residue instead of the conserved phenylalanine or tryptophan, so this is likely a read error. The limits of the CDR3 on the DNA are not certain, so only TCRdb's listed CDR3 is given. The chain links TRBV28 to TRBJ1-4. CDR1 and CDR2 from the germline V gene are MDHEN and SYDVKM. Ends included, the CDR3 has 13 residues. The CDR3 is CASSLHPGRRDLE.

The chain carries TRBV2 and TRBJ1-5; possible D gene TRBD1, 6 bases. Germline CDR1 and CDR2: SNHLY and FYNNEI. The CDR3 totals 13 residues. Trimming took off 6 bases at V and 0 bases at J, with 6 bases between the two ends. CDR3 coding DNA: TGTGCCAGCAGGGACAGTAGCAATCAGCCCCAGCATTTT. This sequence encodes CASRDSSNQPQHF.

J is TRBJ1-2 and V is TRBV7-2; D gene unclear. Germline lookup yields CDR1 SGHTA and CDR2 FQGNSA. This CDR3 has 16 amino acids. The V and J ends lost 5 bases and 3 bases respectively, with 19 bases between them. CDR3 nucleotides: TGTGCCAGCAGCCCCTTTTCCTTGGAGAGGGACTATGGCTACACCTTC. Translation gives CASSPFSLERDYGYTF. The variable domain in full, with the rest retrieved from reference TRBV7-2 and TRBJ1-2, is GAGVSQSPSNKVTEKGKDVELRCDPISGHTALYWYRQSLGQGLEFLIYFQGNSAPDKSGLPSDRFSAERTGGSVSTLTIQRTQQEDSAVYLCASSPFSLERDYGYTFGSGTRLTVV.

A single count supports this clone. The V gene is TRBV5-1, the J gene TRBJ2-3, with TRBD2 identical over 8 bases. V was pared by 3 bases and J by 5 bases, with 5 bases of the junction left unmatched. Per germline, CDR1 SGHRS and CDR2 YFSETQ. This CDR3 region has 14 residues. The CDR3 reads CASSYGLAGDTQYF. The DNA of the CDR3 is TGCGCCAGCAGCTACGGACTAGCTGGAGATACGCAGTATTTT.

The CDR3 region is CSATLSWGDREKLFF. DNA of the CDR3: TGCAGCGCTACTTTAAGTTGGGGGGATCGGGAAAAACTGTTTTTT. The J gene is TRBJ1-4, the V gene TRBV29-1; possibly TRBD1 for D (5 bases). Trimming took off 7 bases at V and 8 bases at J, with 23 bases between the two ends. Germline CDR1 and CDR2: SQVTM and ANQGSEA. The CDR3 runs 15 residues.

The chain uses TRBV19 and TRBJ1-2; no firm D call. CDR3 length equals 14 residues. V lost 5 bases and J 4 bases, leaving 14 bases between the germline ends. Germline lookup yields CDR1 LNHDA and CDR2 SQIVND (reference sequence). The CDR3 is CASSFQAEGYGYTF. The CDR3 DNA reads TGTGCCAGTAGTTTCCAGGCCGAAGGCTATGGCTACACCTTC.

This clone occurred once. The chain employs TRBV5-1 and TRBJ2-7, with TRBD1 matching 7 bases. With V trimmed by 4 bases and J by 2 bases, 6 bases remained unmatched. The germline CDR1 and CDR2 sequences are SGHRS and YFSETQ. The CDR3 sequence is 14 residues long. The CDR3 reads CASSAGTDPYEQYF. CDR3 in DNA: TGCGCCAGCAGCGCCGGGACAGATCCCTACGAGCAGTACTTC. The whole variable domain, remainder taken from reference TRBV5-1 and TRBJ2-7, is KAGVTQTPRYLIKTRGQQVTLSCSPISGHRSVSWYQQTPGQGLQFLFEYFSETQRNKGNFPGRFSGRQFSNSRSEMNVSTLELGDSALYLCASSAGTDPYEQYFGPGTRLTVT.

The chain joins TRBV15 to TRBJ1-6, with D maybe TRBD1 (6 bases). CDR3 length equals 15 residues. The germline V gene encodes CDR1 LNHNV and CDR2 YYDKDF (reference sequence). V was trimmed by 2 bases and J by 7 bases, leaving 12 bases between them. Here the CDR3 reads CATSRSRGNNSPLHF. CDR3 nucleotides: TGTGCCACCAGCAGATCGAGGGGGAACAATTCACCCCTCCACTTT.

This clone turned up a few times. The V call is TRBV5-4, the J call TRBJ2-5; D is ambiguous. Per the germline V gene, CDR1 is SGHNT and CDR2 is YYREEE (reference sequence). V gave up 1 base and J gave up 4 bases, with 8 bases separating them. The CDR3 length is 13 residues. Here the CDR3 reads CASSLYAGETQYF. As DNA, the CDR3 is TGTGCCAGCAGCTTGTACGCCGGAGAGACCCAGTACTTC.

V gene TRBV2 combines with J gene TRBJ2-5; 7 bases map to TRBD2. CDR3 size: 14 residues. V shed 1 base, J shed 2 bases, and the junction held 1 base outside the gene matches. Germline loops: CDR1 SNHLY, CDR2 FYNNEI. CDR3: CASSEVGGQETQYF. The CDR3 DNA is TGTGCCAGCAGTGAAGTCGGGGGGCAAGAGACCCAGTACTTC.

The chain recombines TRBV7-2 with TRBJ2-3; possibly TRBD2 for D (5 bases). The CDR3 totals 17 residues. The germline gives CDR1 SGHTA, CDR2 FQGNSA. The V and J ends lost 2 bases and 0 bases respectively, with 15 bases between them. This CDR3 is CASSLSPSGLSTDTQYF. DNA of the CDR3: TGTGCCAGCAGCTTATCACCGAGCGGACTGAGCACAGATACGCAGTATTTT.

The CDR3 DNA follows: TGTGCCAGCAGTTTATCCCCGGGGAACACTGAAGCTTTCTTT. Its protein product is CASSLSPGNTEAFF. The chain has TRBV27 and TRBJ1-1; D gene ambiguous. Looked up from germline, CDR1 is MNHEY and CDR2 is SMNVEV (reference sequence). This CDR3 spans 14 amino acids. The ends were cut back, 0 bases at V and 1 base at J, with 6 bases in the middle.

V usage is TRBV7-7 and J usage is TRBJ2-1, with 11 bases lining up with TRBD2. V lost 3 bases, J lost 6 bases, and 7 bases stayed unmatched. Looked up from germline, CDR1 is SSHAT and CDR2 is FNYEAQ (reference sequence). The CDR3 extends over 16 amino acids. CDR3 amino acids: CASSFDLAGGSNEQFF. CDR3 in DNA: TGTGCCAGCAGCTTTGACTTAGCGGGGGGGAGCAATGAGCAGTTCTTC.

This sequence joins TRBV28 and TRBJ2-5; maybe TRBD1 (6 bases). Trimming shortened V by 8 bases and J by 7 bases, and 14 bases separated the two germline ends. Germline V CDR1 and CDR2: MDHEN, SYDVKM. The CDR3 loop spans 12 amino acids. The CDR3: CASSGQFVTQYF. The CDR3 coding sequence is TGTGCCAGCTCTGGACAGTTCGTGACCCAGTACTTC.

This clone has a single count. The chain combines TRBV5-4 with TRBJ2-7; 7 bases align to TRBD1. The CDR3 has 14 residues. The V and J ends lost 5 bases and 3 bases, in that order; junction bases with no gene match: 8. The germline CDR1 and CDR2 sequences are SGHNT and YYREEE (reference sequence). CDR3 sequence (DNA): TGTGCCAGCAGGACGACAGGGAAAGGCTACGAGCAGTACTTC. Its protein product is CASRTTGKGYEQYF.

The V and J genes are TRBV18 and TRBJ2-2; D might be TRBD1 (6 bases). Trimming took 8 bases from V and 2 from J, leaving 12 bases between them. The CDR3 is 14 amino acids. Germline V lookup: CDR1 KGHSH, CDR2 LQKENI. The CDR3 is CASRPGHNTGELFF. The CDR3 coding sequence is TGTGCCAGCCGACCGGGACACAACACCGGGGAGCTGTTTTTT.

V is TRBV5-5 and J is TRBJ1-3; tentative D call: TRBD1 (5 bases). The CDR3 has 17 amino acids. The ends were cut back, 4 bases at V and 0 bases at J, with 17 bases in the middle. Germline V gene data show CDR1 as SGHKS and CDR2 as YYEKEE (reference sequence). CDR3 residues: CASSPASGRVSGNTIYF. The CDR3 bases are TGTGCCAGCAGCCCGGCCTCGGGACGCGTCTCTGGAAACACCATATATTTT.

J is TRBJ2-7 and V is TRBV7-2; D may match TRBD1 or TRBD2 (5 bases each). Germline V gene data show CDR1 as SGHTA and CDR2 as FQGNSA. The CDR3 runs to 14 residues. Between the trimmed V and J ends, which lost 1 base and 3 bases, there was a span of 10 bases. The CDR3 sequence is CASSLGGAYYEQYF. In DNA form, the CDR3 reads TGTGCCAGCAGCTTAGGAGGGGCGTACTACGAGCAGTACTTC.

The J gene is TRBJ2-7, the V gene TRBV30; possibly TRBD1 for D (6 bases). The CDR3 length is 15 residues. The V end was cut by 0 bases, the J end by 2 bases, with 14 bases between. Looked up from germline, CDR1 is GTSNPN and CDR2 is SVGIG (reference sequence). The CDR3 protein is CAWSVRGTSTYEQYF. The CDR3 DNA reads TGTGCCTGGAGTGTAAGAGGGACATCCACCTACGAGCAGTACTTC. The variable domain in full, completed from reference TRBV30 and TRBJ2-7, reads SQTIHQWPATLVQPVGSPLSLECTVEGTSNPNLYWYRQAAGRGLQLLFYSVGIGQISSEVPQNLSASRPQDRQFILSSKKLLLSDSGFYLCAWSVRGTSTYEQYFGPGTRLTVT.

This chain connects TRBV10-3 to TRBJ2-3; no definite D call. This CDR3 is built from 13 residues. The germline V and J ends were trimmed by 3 bases and 5 bases, with 9 bases remaining between them. Germline CDR1 reads ENHRY; CDR2 reads SYGVKD. In DNA form, the CDR3 reads TGTGCCATCAGTGACAGGTCTGGAGATACGCAGTATTTT. This codes for CAISDRSGDTQYF.

V is TRBV6-5 and J is TRBJ2-7, with D possibly matching TRBD1 (5 bases). This CDR3 contains 12 residues. Germline CDR1 MNHEY, CDR2 SVGAGI. The V gene lost 6 bases and the J gene lost 2 bases, with 8 bases spanning the gap. The CDR3 DNA reads TGTGCCAGCAGGGACAAAGCCTACGAGCAGTACTTC. Encoded protein: CASRDKAYEQYF.

The genes are TRBV19 and TRBJ2-2; 10 nucleotides align to TRBD2. The CDR3 covers 16 residues. Germline V gene data show CDR1 as LNHDA and CDR2 as SQIVND (reference sequence). V lost 6 bases and J lost 4; bases outside the gene matches: 8. The CDR3 here is CASRAQERGGTGELFF. DNA for the CDR3: TGTGCCAGTAGAGCCCAAGAGCGGGGGGGCACCGGGGAGCTGTTTTTT.

J is TRBJ2-7 and V is TRBV18; D not certain. Germline V CDR1 and CDR2: KGHSH, LQKENI. The CDR3 is 13 residues long. V was pared by 5 bases and J by 0 bases, with 8 bases between. CDR3 nucleotide sequence: TGTGCCAGCTCATTTGGCAGCTCCTACGAGCAGTACTTC. Amino acids: CASSFGSSYEQYF.

The rearrangement links TRBV7-2 to TRBJ1-3, with a tentative D call TRBD1 (6 bases). Trimming pared 5 bases from V and 3 bases from J, leaving 8 bases between. This CDR3 has 13 residues. From germline, CDR1 is SGHTA and CDR2 FQGNSA. The CDR3 region is CASSPGVGNTIYF. The CDR3 coding sequence is TGTGCCAGCAGCCCAGGGGTTGGAAACACCATATATTTT.